Listed below are T cell receptor beta chains from one sample, sequenced in a study of monozygotic twins with cystic fibrosis. Clones were sequenced by immunoSEQ multiplex PCR, and TCRdb holds only the in-frame ones, with some missing. Among around 34,000 clones listed, roughly 90% were seen once. The sequenced sample consisted of blood. Receptors were obtained from a girl aged 2-10 years with cystic fibrosis. CDR3s include the opening cysteine and the closing phenylalanine or tryptophan. D genes are given only for firm matches. Not every row has a clone size; where given, it reads once, few, many or a size class.

d_call: -
clone_size: -
v_call: TRBV5-1
j_call: TRBJ2-1
cdr3_aa: CASSLDGGSEQFF
cdr3_nt: TGCGCCAGCAGCCTGGATGGAGGTAGTGAGCAGTTCTTC

d_call: -
clone_size: -
v_call: TRBV5-1
j_call: TRBJ2-1
cdr3_aa: CASSTSGTPQREQFF
cdr3_nt: TGCGCCAGCAGCACGTCCGGGACGCCGCAGAGAGAGCAGTTCTTC

d_call: TRBD1
clone_size: -
v_call: TRBV9
j_call: TRBJ2-1
cdr3_aa: CASSVVDRGLYNEQFF
cdr3_nt: TGTGCCAGCAGCGTAGTAGACAGGGGGCTCTACAATGAGCAGTTCTTC

d_call: TRBD2
clone_size: once
v_call: TRBV15
j_call: TRBJ2-1
cdr3_aa: CATSRVPAGEVNEQFF
cdr3_nt: TGTGCCACCAGCAGAGTCCCAGCGGGAGAAGTAAATGAGCAGTTCTTC

d_call: -
clone_size: -
v_call: TRBV14
j_call: TRBJ1-6
cdr3_aa: CASSQDLGGHLSSPLHF
cdr3_nt: TGTGCCAGCAGCCAAGACCTCGGGGGGCATTTAAGTTCACCCCTCCACTTT

d_call: TRBD1
clone_size: -
v_call: TRBV6-1
j_call: TRBJ2-3
cdr3_aa: CASKLLTGGRTQYF
cdr3_nt: TGTGCCAGCAAATTACTCACAGGGGGGCGAACGCAGTATTTT

d_call: -
clone_size: -
v_call: TRBV12-5
j_call: TRBJ2-4
cdr3_aa: CASGLVHADRVNIQYF
cdr3_nt: TGTGCTAGTGGTTTGGTACACGCGGACAGAGTAAACATTCAGTACTTC

d_call: -
clone_size: once
v_call: TRBV25-1
j_call: TRBJ1-4
cdr3_aa: CASRETGINEKLFF
cdr3_nt: TGTGCCAGCAGGGAGACAGGCATTAATGAAAAACTGTTTTTT

d_call: TRBD1
clone_size: -
v_call: TRBV15
j_call: TRBJ2-1
cdr3_aa: CATSRDRGTGNEQFF
cdr3_nt: TGTGCCACCAGCAGAGATAGGGGGACAGGGAATGAGCAGTTCTTC

d_call: TRBD1
clone_size: -
v_call: TRBV5-4
j_call: TRBJ1-2
cdr3_aa: CASSLGQGRSYGYTF
cdr3_nt: TGTGCCAGCAGCTTGGGACAGGGGCGGAGCTATGGCTACACCTTC

d_call: TRBD1
clone_size: -
v_call: TRBV6-1
j_call: TRBJ1-3
cdr3_aa: CASSEAGGFGNTIYF
cdr3_nt: TGTGCCAGCAGTGAAGCAGGGGGCTTCGGAAACACCATATATTTT

d_call: -
clone_size: -
v_call: TRBV18
j_call: TRBJ1-4
cdr3_aa: CATSGEVGEKLFF
cdr3_nt: TGTGCCACCAGCGGGGAAGTGGGAGAAAAACTGTTTTTT

d_call: -
clone_size: -
v_call: TRBV19
j_call: TRBJ1-2
cdr3_aa: CASSIASYGYTF
cdr3_nt: TGTGCCAGTAGTATAGCCAGCTATGGCTACACCTTC

d_call: -
clone_size: -
v_call: TRBV4-2
j_call: TRBJ1-5
cdr3_aa: CASSQDMGFWQPQHF
cdr3_nt: TGTGCCAGCAGCCAAGATATGGGGTTTTGGCAGCCCCAGCATTTT

d_call: -
clone_size: few
v_call: TRBV5-4
j_call: TRBJ2-5
cdr3_aa: CASSLAGLGQKTQYF
cdr3_nt: TGTGCCAGCAGCTTGGCGGGGTTGGGGCAGAAGACCCAGTACTTC

d_call: -
clone_size: -
v_call: TRBV15
j_call: TRBJ1-5
cdr3_aa: CATSPLWEVLQPQHF
cdr3_nt: TGTGCCACCAGCCCCCTCTGGGAGGTTTTGCAGCCCCAGCATTTT

d_call: TRBD1
clone_size: once
v_call: TRBV23-1
j_call: TRBJ2-3
cdr3_aa: CASSRIQARRGQGVDTQYF
cdr3_nt: TGCGCCAGCAGTCGAATCCAAGCTCGAAGAGGACAGGGGGTAGATACGCAGTATTTT

d_call: -
clone_size: -
v_call: TRBV10-1
j_call: TRBJ1-2
cdr3_aa: CARNRLRTRTNYGYTF
cdr3_nt: TGCGCCAGGAACCGGCTAAGGACAAGAACTAACTATGGCTACACCTTC

d_call: -
clone_size: -
v_call: TRBV30
j_call: TRBJ2-5
cdr3_aa: CAWSSTRRGPGETQYF
cdr3_nt: TGTGCCTGGAGTTCGACCCGACGGGGCCCGGGGGAGACCCAGTACTTC

d_call: -
clone_size: -
v_call: TRBV7-2
j_call: TRBJ2-7
cdr3_aa: CASSYRPGPFSYEQYF
cdr3_nt: TGTGCCAGCAGCTACCGCCCGGGACCATTCTCCTACGAGCAGTACTTC

d_call: TRBD2
clone_size: -
v_call: TRBV7-9
j_call: TRBJ2-1
cdr3_aa: CASSLEAGGPEQFF
cdr3_nt: TGTGCCAGCAGCTTAGAAGCGGGGGGCCCTGAGCAGTTCTTC

d_call: -
clone_size: -
v_call: TRBV19
j_call: TRBJ1-2
cdr3_aa: CASSITGRYGYTF
cdr3_nt: TGTGCCAGTAGTATAACAGGAAGGTATGGCTACACCTTC

d_call: TRBD1
clone_size: -
v_call: TRBV5-6
j_call: TRBJ2-7
cdr3_aa: CASRYLRTGQNEQYF
cdr3_nt: TGTGCCAGCAGATATCTCCGGACAGGGCAGAACGAGCAGTACTTC

d_call: -
clone_size: -
v_call: TRBV19
j_call: TRBJ1-5
cdr3_aa: CASSTLGDSNQPQHF
cdr3_nt: TGTGCCAGTAGTACCTTGGGGGATAGCAATCAGCCCCAGCATTTT

d_call: TRBD1
clone_size: -
v_call: TRBV11-2
j_call: TRBJ1-3
cdr3_aa: CASNRQGRLGNTIYF
cdr3_nt: TGTGCCAGCAACAGACAGGGGCGACTTGGAAACACCATATATTTT

d_call: -
clone_size: once
v_call: TRBV7-2
j_call: TRBJ2-5
cdr3_aa: CASSFPPRDFRQETQYF
cdr3_nt: TGTGCCAGCAGCTTCCCCCCAAGGGACTTCCGCCAAGAGACCCAGTACTTC

d_call: -
clone_size: once
v_call: TRBV27
j_call: TRBJ1-1
cdr3_aa: CASSLWDTTEAFF
cdr3_nt: TGTGCCAGCAGTTTATGGGACACCACTGAAGCTTTCTTT

d_call: -
clone_size: -
v_call: TRBV14
j_call: TRBJ1-2
cdr3_aa: CASSQAYNYGYTF
cdr3_nt: TGTGCCAGCAGCCAAGCTTATAACTATGGCTACACCTTC

d_call: -
clone_size: -
v_call: TRBV7-9
j_call: TRBJ2-3
cdr3_aa: CASSLGATSTDTQYF
cdr3_nt: TGTGCCAGCAGCTTAGGCGCGACTAGCACAGATACGCAGTATTTT

d_call: -
clone_size: -
v_call: TRBV6-5
j_call: TRBJ1-1
cdr3_aa: CASTPSRQGNTEAFF
cdr3_nt: TGTGCCAGCACTCCGTCGAGGCAGGGGAACACTGAAGCTTTCTTT

d_call: -
clone_size: -
v_call: TRBV29-1
j_call: TRBJ1-1
cdr3_aa: CSVDAENTEAFF
cdr3_nt: TGCAGCGTTGATGCGGAGAACACTGAAGCTTTCTTT